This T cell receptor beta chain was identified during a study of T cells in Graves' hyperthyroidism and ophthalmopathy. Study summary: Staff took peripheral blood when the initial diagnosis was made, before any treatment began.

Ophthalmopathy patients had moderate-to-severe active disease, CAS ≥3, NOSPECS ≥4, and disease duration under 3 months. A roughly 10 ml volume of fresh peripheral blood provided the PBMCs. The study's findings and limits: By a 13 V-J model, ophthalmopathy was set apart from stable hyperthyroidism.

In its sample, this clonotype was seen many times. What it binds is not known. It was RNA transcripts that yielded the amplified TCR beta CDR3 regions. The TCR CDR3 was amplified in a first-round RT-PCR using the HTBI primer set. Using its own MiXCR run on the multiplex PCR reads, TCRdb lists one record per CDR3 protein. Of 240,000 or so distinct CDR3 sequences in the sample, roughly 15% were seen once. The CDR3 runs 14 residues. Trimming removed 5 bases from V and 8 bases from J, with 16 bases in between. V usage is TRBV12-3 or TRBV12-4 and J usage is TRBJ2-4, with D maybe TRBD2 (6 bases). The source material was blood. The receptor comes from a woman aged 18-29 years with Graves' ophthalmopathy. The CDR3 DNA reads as TGTGCCAGCAGTCCATCCACTAGCTACGACATTCAGTACTTC. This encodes CASSPSTSYDIQYF.